The 27 T cell receptor beta chains given below trace back to one sample, sequenced in a study of blood T cell repertoires in COVID-19. Repertoires were generated with immunoSEQ multiplex PCR, while TCRdb's copy carries only in-frame clones and drops some. The sample shows roughly 200,000 clones, about 75% of them seen only once. What was sequenced was peripheral blood. The origin of the receptors is a woman between 50 and 59 years old with active or convalescent COVID-19.

The chain employs TRBV25-1 and TRBJ2-5; D possibly corresponds to TRBD1 (6 bases). This CDR3 contains 16 residues. Trimming cost V 10 bases and J 5 bases, with 26 bases left between them. Germline-derived CDR1 and CDR2 are MGHDK and SYGVNS. The CDR3 DNA is TGTGCCACCGCCCGGGGATGGGGGCCCCAGGGGGAGACCCAGTACTTC. Its translation: CATARGWGPQGETQYF.

Many counts were recorded for this clone. The V call is TRBV5-1, the J call TRBJ1-6, with D possibly TRBD1 on 6 matching bases. V lost 0 bases and J lost 10, with 17 bases in between. The CDR3 runs 16 residues. CDR1 is SGHRS and CDR2 is YFSETQ in the germline V gene. CDR3 nucleotide sequence: TGCGCCAGCAGCTTGGCCGGTGGCAGGGGAGAGTCACCCCTCCACTTT. Translation: CASSLAGGRGESPLHF. Variable domain in full (rest from reference TRBV5-1 and TRBJ1-6): KAGVTQTPRYLIKTRGQQVTLSCSPISGHRSVSWYQQTPGQGLQFLFEYFSETQRNKGNFPGRFSGRQFSNSRSEMNVSTLELGDSALYLCASSLAGGRGESPLHFGNGTRLTVT.

The chain employs TRBV30 and TRBJ2-7, with TRBD1 matching 7 bases. CDR1 is GTSNPN and CDR2 is SVGIG in the germline V gene (reference sequence). The CDR3 has 12 residues. After removal of 2 bases from V and 7 bases from J, the junction contained 5 bases not matched to a gene. The CDR3 loop reads CAWSSQQGEQYF. CDR3 DNA sequence: TGTGCCTGGAGTTCCCAACAGGGGGAGCAGTACTTC.

This clone was observed a handful of times. The chain recombines TRBV6-1 with TRBJ2-7; D is uncertain. The CDR3 loop spans 14 amino acids. From germline, CDR1 is MNHNS and CDR2 SASEGT. Trimming stripped 1 base from V and 4 bases from J, with 11 bases between. CDR3 amino acids: CASSEGPAGYEQYF. DNA of the CDR3: TGTGCCAGCAGTGAAGGTCCGGCAGGTTACGAGCAGTACTTC.

This rearrangement joins TRBV12-5 to TRBJ1-6, with D possibly matching TRBD1 (5 bases). V was clipped by 6 bases and J by 5 bases, with 14 bases between them. The CDR3 extends over 15 amino acids. From germline, CDR1 is LGHNT and CDR2 FRNRAP. The CDR3 spells CASGLAGRNNSPLHF. In nucleotides, the CDR3 is TGTGCTAGTGGCTTAGCGGGACGGAATAATTCACCCCTCCACTTT.

The chain has TRBV28 and TRBJ1-5, with 7 bases that match TRBD1. The CDR3 spans 15 residues. Germline trimming cut 6 bases from V and 5 bases from J; bases unmatched to any gene: 10. Germline V lookup: CDR1 MDHEN, CDR2 SYDVKM. CDR3 DNA: TGTGCCAGCAGAATCACAGGGGCCAGATATCAGCCCCAGCATTTT. Its protein is CASRITGARYQPQHF.

V gene TRBV6-5 combines with J gene TRBJ2-7, with TRBD2 identical over 8 bases. The V and J ends lost 5 bases and 0 bases, in that order; junction bases with no gene match: 3. Germline CDR1 is MNHEY and CDR2 is SVGAGI. This CDR3 has 14 residues. This chain's CDR3 is CASSRTSGSYEQYF. In DNA, the CDR3 is TGTGCCAGCAGTCGCACTAGCGGCTCCTACGAGCAGTACTTC.

This clone has ten or more counts. The rearrangement links TRBV30 to TRBJ2-2; 12 nucleotides match TRBD2. Germline V gene sequence: CDR1 GTSNPN, CDR2 SVGIG (reference sequence). CDR3 length: 15 amino acids. With 4 bases clipped from V and 7 bases from J, the junction kept 7 bases outside the gene matches. CDR3 nucleotide sequence: TGTGCCTGGACCGCTAGCGGGAGGGCCATCGGGGAGCTGTTTTTT. Translated: CAWTASGRAIGELFF.

The rearrangement links TRBV5-1 to TRBJ2-3; 7 nucleotides align to TRBD2. V lost 4 bases and J lost 6; bases outside the gene matches: 5. There are 13 residues in the CDR3. Germline lookup yields CDR1 SGHRS and CDR2 YFSETQ. The CDR3 reads CASSRGGEDTQYF. In DNA form, the CDR3 reads TGCGCCAGCAGCCGCGGGGGAGAGGATACGCAGTATTTT.

This clone was counted many times. The rearrangement links TRBV19 to TRBJ1-4; TRBD1 matches 7 bases. CDR1 and CDR2 from the germline V gene are LNHDA and SQIVND (reference sequence). The V segment lost 4 bases and the J segment 6 bases; nucleotides outside the gene matches: 17. This CDR3 has 18 amino acids. CDR3 in DNA: TGTGCCAGTAGTAAGAACAGGGGCGGAGGATCGTTTGATGAAAAACTGTTTTTT. It codes for CASSKNRGGGSFDEKLFF.

This rearrangement joins TRBV19 to TRBJ2-5; TRBD2 aligns across 13 bases. V shed 10 bases, J shed 5 bases, and the junction held 7 bases outside the gene matches. This CDR3 comprises 14 residues. Per germline, CDR1 LNHDA and CDR2 SQIVND (reference sequence). CDR3 amino acids: CATTSGGMVETQYF. In DNA form, the CDR3 reads TGTGCCACGACTAGCGGGGGGATGGTGGAGACCCAGTACTTC.

This clone is a singleton in its sample. The DNA of the CDR3 is TGCGCCAGCAGCTATTTATCGGGACAGAACACAGATACGCAGTATTTT. Its protein is CASSYLSGQNTDTQYF. This chain joins TRBV5-1 and TRBJ2-3; TRBD1 aligns across 7 bases. With V trimmed by 3 bases and J by 2 bases, 9 bases remained unmatched. The CDR3 spans 16 residues. The germline V gene encodes CDR1 SGHRS and CDR2 YFSETQ.

This clone was detected once. The chain joins TRBV19 to TRBJ1-3; no firm D call. Deletions cut 6 bases from V and 0 bases from J, with 9 bases between. CDR1 is LNHDA and CDR2 is SQIVND in the germline V gene (reference sequence). The CDR3 totals 14 residues. The CDR3 loop reads CASRLPGSGNTIYF. In DNA form, the CDR3 reads TGTGCCAGTAGACTCCCGGGCTCTGGAAACACCATATATTTT.

CDR3 DNA: TGCGCCACCGGTGGGGAGAGCACTGAAGCTTTCTTT. Amino acids: CATGGESTEAFF. J is TRBJ1-1 and V is TRBV5-1; D is uncertain. Germline V gives CDR1 SGHRS, CDR2 YFSETQ. The CDR3 is 12 residues long. Trimming left V 9 bases short and J 4 bases short, with 13 bases between.

The chain couples TRBV14 to TRBJ2-5; TRBD1 aligns across 8 bases. Germline CDR1 reads SGHDN; CDR2 reads FVKESK. The CDR3 runs 14 residues. The V segment lost 4 bases and the J segment 4 bases; nucleotides outside the gene matches: 5. The CDR3 sequence: CASSRNRGAETQYF. CDR3 DNA sequence: TGTGCCAGCAGCCGGAACAGGGGGGCAGAGACCCAGTACTTC.

The chain combines TRBV14 with TRBJ1-2; D may be TRBD1 (6 bases). V was trimmed by 3 bases and J by 6 bases, leaving 14 bases between them. Germline lookup yields CDR1 SGHDN and CDR2 FVKESK. CDR3 length equals 14 residues. CDR3 in DNA: TGTGCCAGCAGCCATTACAGGGAACTTAATGGCTACACCTTC. It is translated as CASSHYRELNGYTF.

The chain links TRBV6-1 to TRBJ2-7; 7 bases fit TRBD1. This CDR3 has 15 residues. In germline, CDR1 is MNHNS, CDR2 SASEGT. The ends lost 0 bases at V and 2 bases at J; junction bases unmatched: 4. The CDR3 DNA reads TGTGCCAGCAGTGAAGCCCAGGGGGATACCTACGAGCAGTACTTC. Its translation: CASSEAQGDTYEQYF.

This rearrangement joins TRBV19 to TRBJ1-1; no clear D. Between the trimmed V and J ends, which lost 2 bases and 1 base, there was a span of 8 bases. CDR3 length: 14 amino acids. The germline V gene encodes CDR1 LNHDA and CDR2 SQIVND (reference sequence). The CDR3 sequence is CASSIKGGNTEAFF. The CDR3 DNA follows: TGTGCCAGTAGTATAAAGGGAGGGAACACTGAAGCTTTCTTT.

This rearrangement joins TRBV9 to TRBJ2-2, with a possible D match to TRBD2 (5 bases). Looked up from germline, CDR1 is SGDLS and CDR2 is YYNGEE. The ends were cut back, 6 bases at V and 0 bases at J, with 15 bases in the middle. The CDR3 consists of 16 residues. CDR3 in DNA: TGTGCCAGCACGGCCCGGGGTGGACCGAACACCGGGGAGCTGTTTTTT. This sequence encodes CASTARGGPNTGELFF. Full variable domain (remainder filled in from reference TRBV9 and TRBJ2-2): DSGVTQTPKHLITATGQRVTLRCSPRSGDLSVYWYQQSLDQGLQFLIQYYNGEERAKGNILERFSAQQFPDLHSELNLSSLELGDSALYFCASTARGGPNTGELFFGEGSRLTVL.

This clone occurred a few times. The V gene is TRBV12-3 or TRBV12-4, the J gene TRBJ1-2; D ambiguous. Between the trimmed V and J ends, which lost 6 bases and 4 bases, there was a span of 12 bases. CDR3 length: 13 amino acids. The CDR3, as DNA: TGTGCCAGCAGCTATGGGCAGAGCTATGGCTACACCTTC. Protein product: CASSYGQSYGYTF.

The chain joins TRBV7-2 to TRBJ2-7, with TRBD1 identical over 7 bases. The V segment lost 5 bases and the J segment 2 bases; nucleotides outside the gene matches: 3. The CDR3 is 13 residues long. Germline V gives CDR1 SGHTA, CDR2 FQGNSA. The CDR3: CASSLDRAYEQYF. CDR3 in DNA: TGTGCCAGCAGCCTAGACAGGGCCTACGAGCAGTACTTC.

V and J are TRBV21-1 and TRBJ1-2; the table's D call, TRBD1, has no DNA check behind it. TRBV21-1 is a listed pseudogene. The CDR3 has 15 amino acids. The CDR3 loop reads CASSKKGAGGYGYTF. CDR3 DNA sequence: TGTGCCAGCAGCAAAAAGGGTGCAGGGGGCTATGGCTACACCTTC.

The J gene is TRBJ1-2, the V gene TRBV6-1; 8 bases fit TRBD1. This CDR3 spans 17 amino acids. Germline CDR1 reads MNHNS; CDR2 reads SASEGT. V shed 3 bases and J 0 bases; nucleotides not matched to a gene: 9. The CDR3 is CASSEFDRGPANYGYTF. The CDR3 DNA is TGTGCCAGCAGTGAGTTCGACAGGGGCCCAGCTAACTATGGCTACACCTTC.

This clone turned up a few times. The chain employs TRBV29-1 and TRBJ1-4, with 7 bases that match TRBD1. J gave up 4 bases and V 6 bases, and 5 bases lay outside the gene matches. In germline, CDR1 is SQVTM, CDR2 ANQGSEA. This CDR3 contains 13 residues. CDR3 bases: TGCAGCGTGGCCGGGACAGATAATGAAAAACTGTTTTTT. Its translation is CSVAGTDNEKLFF.

The gene calls are TRBV7-2 and TRBJ2-5; tentatively, D is TRBD2 (5 bases). The CDR3 totals 15 residues. The V end was cut by 3 bases, the J end by 4 bases, with 15 bases between. The germline V gene has CDR1 SGHTA and CDR2 FQGNSA. CDR3 loop: CASSLRRGWGETQYF. The CDR3 DNA reads TGTGCCAGCAGCTTGCGACGGGGTTGGGGAGAGACCCAGTACTTC.

This sequence joins TRBV5-1 and TRBJ1-1; 11 bases line up with TRBD1. V was clipped by 0 bases and J by 4 bases; unmatched bases: 2. This CDR3 has 15 amino acids. CDR1 is SGHRS and CDR2 is YFSETQ in the germline V gene. This chain's CDR3 is CASSLGTGGITEAFF. CDR3 DNA sequence: TGCGCCAGCAGCTTGGGGACAGGGGGCATCACTGAAGCTTTCTTT. Looking up the rest from reference TRBV5-1 and TRBJ1-1 gives the full variable domain: KAGVTQTPRYLIKTRGQQVTLSCSPISGHRSVSWYQQTPGQGLQFLFEYFSETQRNKGNFPGRFSGRQFSNSRSEMNVSTLELGDSALYLCASSLGTGGITEAFFGQGTRLTVV.

The rearrangement uses TRBV5-1 and TRBJ2-1, with a weak D call TRBD2 (6 bases). The germline CDR1 and CDR2 sequences are SGHRS and YFSETQ. V lost 2 bases, J lost 3 bases, and 15 bases lay in between. The CDR3 contains 16 residues. DNA for the CDR3: TGCGCCAGCAGCTTAAGCACGGGAGCCGGCTACAATGAGCAGTTCTTC. Translation: CASSLSTGAGYNEQFF.